The sequence of this T cell receptor (beta chain) was determined in a study of blood T cell repertoires in COVID-19. As handled by the study authors: Nucleated cell number was recorded as an estimate derived from reference gene primer amplification. Generated by immunoSEQ multiplex PCR, the TCRdb table keeps only in-frame clones and is missing some. V and J calls and clone size are copied from that table; D and trimming were computed from the DNA. The repertoire holds about 55,000 clones, with approximately 85% as singletons. The origin of this receptor is a human donor in a cohort sampled during active COVID-19. The sample consisted of peripheral blood.

The CDR3 loop is CSAGGGANEQFF. As DNA, the CDR3 is TGCAGCGCCGGAGGGGGGGCCAATGAGCAGTTCTTC. The V call is TRBV29-1, the J call TRBJ2-1; D may be TRBD2 (7 bases). The length of the CDR3 is 12 residues. V lost 7 bases and J 6 bases, leaving 13 bases between the germline ends. The germline CDR1 and CDR2 sequences are SQVTM and ANQGSEA.